This T cell receptor beta chain comes out of a study of blood T cell repertoires in COVID-19. Study details: PBMCs, B-cell-depleted T cells, or T cells were the source of the cDNA or gDNA that made up the material.

Individuals aged about 18 to 100 years were recruited from roughly 23 US areas. Assignment of participants to cohorts was predicated upon participant-reported clinical history. Methods used by the authors: Amplification with reference gene primers provided the estimates of nucleated cell counts. Libraries were prepared by immunoSEQ multiplex PCR; TCRdb keeps only in-frame clonotypes and omits some of them. The DNA was the basis for D and trimming; V, J and clone size are from that table. The table shows a few hundred thousand clones, with roughly 84% occurring only once. The sequenced sample consisted of PBMCs or T cells enriched from blood (not recorded which). The sequence was collected from a woman in her thirties who had recovered from COVID-19.

The CDR3 DNA reads as TGTGCCAGTAGCCCTAGGTTAGCGGGAATGGCAGATACGCAGTATTTT. This translates into CASSPRLAGMADTQYF. The chain carries TRBV19 and TRBJ2-3, with TRBD2 matching 8 bases. Germline values: CDR1 LNHDA, CDR2 SQIVND (reference sequence). With V trimmed by 6 bases and J by 4 bases, 12 bases remained unmatched. This CDR3 has 16 residues.